Below are 2 T cell receptor beta chains sequenced from a single sample in a study of cytomegalovirus exposure and HLA in healthy donors. The PCR contained 60 Vbeta and 13 Jbeta primers. The protocol was immunoSEQ multiplex PCR, while the TCRdb copy is restricted to in-frame clones and leaves out a portion. Of about 130,000 clones in the sample, about 80% were seen once. Sequences were obtained from PBMCs. Every receptor here comes from a middle-aged woman in good health and CMV-seronegative.

V usage is TRBV7-6 and J usage is TRBJ2-3; 7 bases fit TRBD2. Germline-derived CDR1 and CDR2 are SGHVS and FNYEAQ. V was pared by 0 bases and J by 4 bases, with 1 base of the junction left unmatched. The CDR3 consists of 14 residues. This CDR3 reads CASSLAGGADTQYF. CDR3 DNA: TGTGCCAGCAGCTTAGCGGGGGGGGCAGATACGCAGTATTTT.

The V and J genes are TRBV28 and TRBJ1-5, with no clear D. Germline lookup yields CDR1 MDHEN and CDR2 SYDVKM. V lost 8 bases and J lost 7, with 15 bases in between. The CDR3 runs 13 residues. The CDR3 sequence: CASSLTAYQPQHF. Here the CDR3 DNA reads TGTGCCAGCTCCCTTACAGCCTACCAGCCCCAGCATTTT.